This TCR beta chain emerged from a study of vaccination and CD4 T cells after COVID-19 (dated by TCRdb to between 2022 and 2023). Notes on the research overall: Convalescent patients had a positive SARS-CoV-2 result on nasal swab PCR, and of these patients, fewer than ten had mild disease and one had severe disease. Six males and four females were included in the convalescent cohort, with two Hispanic individuals, seven Caucasians, two Asians and one multiracial person represented. Each participant got two doses of either the Pfizer-BioNTech BNT162b2 vaccine (n=8) or the Moderna mRNA-1273 vaccine (n=2). Post-COVID blood samples were collected from convalescent patients a median of roughly 100 days after diagnosis, with a range of about 30 to 161 days. The time from the second vaccine dose to post-vaccine blood sampling had a median of 72 days and ranged from about 14 to 250 days. For stimulating the cultures, overlapping spike peptide pools were used, derived from SARS-CoV-2 as well as from the common cold coronaviruses HCoV-NL63, HCoV-OC43 and HCoV-229E. In control cultures, a CEFX viral epitope pool was used as positive control, an HIV-1 Nef peptide pool was used as negative control, or no peptide was added. In roughly 10 COVID-19 convalescent patients and a handful of infection-naive healthy vaccine recipients, the spike-specific CD4+ TCR repertoire before mRNA vaccination was compared with the repertoire after mRNA vaccination. What the study reported, not specific to this receptor: Among the post-vaccine SARS-CoV-2-reactive clones in convalescent patients, a median around 90% showed up only after vaccination, which suggests vaccine-specific priming. An increase in the median number of SARS-CoV-2-reactive clonotypes from approximately 23 after infection to approximately 41 after vaccination was observed, but the change was not found to be significant. Nearly all vaccine-specific clones in convalescent patients (304 of 307) were mono-reactive for SARS-CoV-2 spike rather than cross-reactive with common cold coronaviruses. Only a relatively small number of convalescent patients were included in the study, and early timepoints following natural infection were not analyzed.

As to this clonotype: Its binding antigen is unknown. The sample holds no much larger clone one base away, and base qualities are not on file.

The sample's treatment or condition label, in plain terms: approximately nine-day PBMC culture with coronavirus spike peptide pools or control peptides (ViraFEST assay). The ViraFEST assay was used in the study, in which antigen-specific T cells were expanded with peptide pools and expanded clonotypes were subsequently identified by TCR sequencing. The convalescent patients' positive SARS-CoV-2 PCR tests were from March to December 2020, which was before the Alpha, Beta and Delta variants emerged in the United States. Over 1.5 million PBMCs per well were cultured in IMDM with approximately 5% human AB serum and approximately 9.8 IU/ml IL-2, plus 10 ug/ml peptide pools. Half of the culture medium was replaced with fresh IL-2-containing medium on days 3 and 7. After 9 to 11 days of culture, CD4+ T cells were isolated by negative selection with the EasySep CD4+ T cell isolation kit. PBMCs were separated from whole blood using Ficoll-Paque Plus gradient centrifugation and then either used fresh or cryopreserved at -140C. In general, triplicate wells were set up for every culture condition.

Libraries were prepared through PCR. TCR sequencing of DNA from cultured CD4+ T cells used the Oncomine TCR Beta short-read assay at the Johns Hopkins FTIC core. The QIAamp micro DNA kit was used to extract genomic DNA from the cultured CD4+ T cells. Oncomine TCR Beta libraries from cultured CD4+ T cells were pooled with unique dual indexes and sequenced on an Illumina iSeq 100. In the original analysis: Non-productive sequences were removed, and CDR3s not starting with C, not ending with F or W, or shorter than 7 amino acids were discarded. Antigen-specific clonotypes were identified with the MANAFEST web application by comparing peptide-stimulated wells with reference and other culture wells. An FDR below 0.05, an odds ratio above 5, and a productive frequency above 0.1% in at least two of three replicate wells were required for clones to be considered positive. Clonotypes that were significantly expanded in both SARS-CoV-2 spike wells and at least one common cold coronavirus spike condition were defined as cross-reactive. Similarity between CDR3 sequences was evaluated in R version 3.6.1 using Levenshtein distances (stringdist) and unrooted phylogenetic trees (ape). TCRdb reworked the public reads: Q25 trimming with fastp, MiXCR clone assembly, productive beta chains retained. Each CDR3 protein appears once, grouped with its most common genes and DNA. These V and J calls rely on TCRdb rather than the paper's analysis. The sample table contains over 11,000 distinct CDR3 sequences; only one count was recorded for 20% to 30% of them. Of the sample, 15% to 20% is held by the ten largest clones.

The CDR3 starts with the cysteine, ends with the phenylalanine, and has 13 residues. Only the CDR3 DNA stays, 39 bases, in frame from base 1. The germline V gene encodes CDR1 MNHEY and CDR2 SMNVEV (reference sequence). V and J lose 1 base and 10 bases, and a span of 11 bases separates them. This receptor was obtained from a human donor who had recovered from COVID-19. The chain is encoded by TRBV27 joined to TRBJ2-1; TRBD2 is a possible D gene, resting on 5 matching bases. The material sequenced was CD4+ T cells from blood, cultured in vitro, taken after SARS-CoV-2 vaccination. The DNA is TGTGCCAGCAGTTTATATGAGGGCTGGGAGCAGTTCTTC. It translates as CASSLYEGWEQFF.